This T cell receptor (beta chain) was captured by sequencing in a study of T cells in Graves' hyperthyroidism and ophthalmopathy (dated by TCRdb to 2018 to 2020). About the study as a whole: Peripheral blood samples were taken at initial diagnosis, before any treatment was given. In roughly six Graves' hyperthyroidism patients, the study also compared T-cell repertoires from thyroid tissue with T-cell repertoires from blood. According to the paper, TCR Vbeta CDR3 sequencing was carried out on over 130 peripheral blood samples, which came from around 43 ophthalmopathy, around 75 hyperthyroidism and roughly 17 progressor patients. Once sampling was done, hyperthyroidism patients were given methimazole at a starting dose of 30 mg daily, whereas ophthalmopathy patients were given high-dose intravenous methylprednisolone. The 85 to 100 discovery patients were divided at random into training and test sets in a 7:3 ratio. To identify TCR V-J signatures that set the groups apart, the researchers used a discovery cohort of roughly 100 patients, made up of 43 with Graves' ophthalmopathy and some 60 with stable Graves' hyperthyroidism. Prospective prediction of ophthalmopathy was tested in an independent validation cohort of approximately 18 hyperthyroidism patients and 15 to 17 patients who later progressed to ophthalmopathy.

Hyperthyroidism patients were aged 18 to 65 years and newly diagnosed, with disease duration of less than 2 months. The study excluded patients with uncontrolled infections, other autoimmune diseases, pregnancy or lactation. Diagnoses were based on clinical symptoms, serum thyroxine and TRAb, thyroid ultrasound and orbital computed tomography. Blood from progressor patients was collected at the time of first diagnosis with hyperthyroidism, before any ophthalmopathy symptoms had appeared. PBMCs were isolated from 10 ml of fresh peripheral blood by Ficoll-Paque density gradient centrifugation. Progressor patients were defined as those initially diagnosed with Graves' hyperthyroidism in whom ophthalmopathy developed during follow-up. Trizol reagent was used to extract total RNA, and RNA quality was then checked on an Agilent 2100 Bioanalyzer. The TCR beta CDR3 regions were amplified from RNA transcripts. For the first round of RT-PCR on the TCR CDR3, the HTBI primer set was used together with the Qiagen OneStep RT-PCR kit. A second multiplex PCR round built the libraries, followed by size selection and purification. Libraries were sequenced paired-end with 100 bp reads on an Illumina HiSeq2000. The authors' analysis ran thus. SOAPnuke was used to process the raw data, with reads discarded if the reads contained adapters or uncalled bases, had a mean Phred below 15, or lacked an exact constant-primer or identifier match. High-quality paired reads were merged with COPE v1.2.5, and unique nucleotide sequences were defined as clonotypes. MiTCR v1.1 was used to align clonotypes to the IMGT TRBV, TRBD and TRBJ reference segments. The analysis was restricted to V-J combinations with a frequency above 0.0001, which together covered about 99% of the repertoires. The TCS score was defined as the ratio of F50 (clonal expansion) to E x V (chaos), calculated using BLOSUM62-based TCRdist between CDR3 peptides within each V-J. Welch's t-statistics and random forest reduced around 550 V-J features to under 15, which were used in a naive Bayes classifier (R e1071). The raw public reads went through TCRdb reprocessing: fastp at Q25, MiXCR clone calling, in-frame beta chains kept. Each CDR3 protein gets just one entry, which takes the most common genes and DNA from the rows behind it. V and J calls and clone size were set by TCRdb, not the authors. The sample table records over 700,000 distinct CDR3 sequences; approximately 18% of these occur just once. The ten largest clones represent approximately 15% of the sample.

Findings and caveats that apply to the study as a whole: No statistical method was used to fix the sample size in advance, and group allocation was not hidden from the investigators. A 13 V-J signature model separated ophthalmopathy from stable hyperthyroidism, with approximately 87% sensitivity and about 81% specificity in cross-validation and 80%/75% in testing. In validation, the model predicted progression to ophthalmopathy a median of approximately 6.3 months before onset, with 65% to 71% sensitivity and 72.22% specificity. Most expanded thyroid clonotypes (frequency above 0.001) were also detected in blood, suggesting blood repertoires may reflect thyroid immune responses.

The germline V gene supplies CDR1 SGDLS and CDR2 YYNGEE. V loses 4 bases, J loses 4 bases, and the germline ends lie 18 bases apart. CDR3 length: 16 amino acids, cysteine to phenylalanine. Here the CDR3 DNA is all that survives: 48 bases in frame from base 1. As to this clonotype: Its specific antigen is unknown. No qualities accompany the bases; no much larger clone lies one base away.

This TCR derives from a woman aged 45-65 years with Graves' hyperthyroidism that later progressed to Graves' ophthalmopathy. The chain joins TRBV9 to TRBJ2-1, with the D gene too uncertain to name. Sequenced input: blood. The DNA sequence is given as TGTGCCAGCAGCCCCCGGGTGGGGTGGGCTTACAATGAGCAGTTCTTC. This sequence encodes CASSPRVGWAYNEQFF.